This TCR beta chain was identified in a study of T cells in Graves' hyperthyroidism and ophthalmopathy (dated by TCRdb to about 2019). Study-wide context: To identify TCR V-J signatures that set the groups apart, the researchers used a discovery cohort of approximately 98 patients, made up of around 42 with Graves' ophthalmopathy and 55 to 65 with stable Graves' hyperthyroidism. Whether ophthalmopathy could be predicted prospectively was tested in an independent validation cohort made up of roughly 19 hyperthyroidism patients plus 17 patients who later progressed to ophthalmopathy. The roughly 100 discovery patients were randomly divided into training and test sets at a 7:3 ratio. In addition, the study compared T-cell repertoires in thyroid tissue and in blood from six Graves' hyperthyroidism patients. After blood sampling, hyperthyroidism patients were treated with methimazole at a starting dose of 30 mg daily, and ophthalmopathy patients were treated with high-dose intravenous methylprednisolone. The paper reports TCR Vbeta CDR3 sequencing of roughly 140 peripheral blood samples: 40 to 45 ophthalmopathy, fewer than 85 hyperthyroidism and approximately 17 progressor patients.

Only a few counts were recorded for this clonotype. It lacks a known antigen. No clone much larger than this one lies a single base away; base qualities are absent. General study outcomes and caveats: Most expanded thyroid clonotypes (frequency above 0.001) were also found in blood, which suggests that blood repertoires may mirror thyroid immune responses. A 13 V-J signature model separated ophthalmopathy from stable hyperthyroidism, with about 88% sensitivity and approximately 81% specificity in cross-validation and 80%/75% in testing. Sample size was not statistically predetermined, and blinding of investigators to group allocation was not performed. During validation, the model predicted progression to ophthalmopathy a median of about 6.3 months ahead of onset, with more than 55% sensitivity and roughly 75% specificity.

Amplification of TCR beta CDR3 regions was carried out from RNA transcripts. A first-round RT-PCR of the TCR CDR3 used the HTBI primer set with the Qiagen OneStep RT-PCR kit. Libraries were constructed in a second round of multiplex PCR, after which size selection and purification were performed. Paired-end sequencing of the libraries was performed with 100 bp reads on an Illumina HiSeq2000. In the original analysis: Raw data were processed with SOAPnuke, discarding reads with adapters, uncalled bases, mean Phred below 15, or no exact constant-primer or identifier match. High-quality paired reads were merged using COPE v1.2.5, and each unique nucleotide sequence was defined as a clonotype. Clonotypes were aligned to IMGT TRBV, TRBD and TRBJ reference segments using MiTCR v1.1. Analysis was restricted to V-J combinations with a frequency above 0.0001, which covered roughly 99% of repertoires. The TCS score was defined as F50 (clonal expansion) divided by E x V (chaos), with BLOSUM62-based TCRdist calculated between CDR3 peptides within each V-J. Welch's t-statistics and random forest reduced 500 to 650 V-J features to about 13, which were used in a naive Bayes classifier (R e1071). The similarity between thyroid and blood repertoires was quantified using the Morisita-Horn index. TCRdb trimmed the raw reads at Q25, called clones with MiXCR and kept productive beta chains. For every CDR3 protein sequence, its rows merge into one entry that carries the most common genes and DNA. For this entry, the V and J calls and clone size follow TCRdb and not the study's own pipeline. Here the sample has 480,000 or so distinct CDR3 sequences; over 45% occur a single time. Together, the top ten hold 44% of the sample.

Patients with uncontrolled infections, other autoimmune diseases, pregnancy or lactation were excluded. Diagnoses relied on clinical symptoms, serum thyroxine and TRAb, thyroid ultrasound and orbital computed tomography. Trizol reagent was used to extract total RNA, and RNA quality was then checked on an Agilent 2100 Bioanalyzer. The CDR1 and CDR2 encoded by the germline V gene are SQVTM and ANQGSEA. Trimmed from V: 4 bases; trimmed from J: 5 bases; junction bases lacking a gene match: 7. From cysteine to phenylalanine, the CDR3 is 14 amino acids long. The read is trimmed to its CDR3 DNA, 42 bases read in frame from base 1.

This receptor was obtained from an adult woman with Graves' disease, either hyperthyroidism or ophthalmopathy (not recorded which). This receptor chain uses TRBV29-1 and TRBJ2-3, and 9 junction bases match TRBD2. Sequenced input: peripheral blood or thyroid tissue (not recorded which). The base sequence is TGCAGCGTTGTTCGCGGGAGGGTAGGAGATACGCAGTATTTT. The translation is CSVVRGRVGDTQYF.